The rows below give T cell receptor beta chains drawn from one sample of a study of a mutant IDH1 vaccine in newly diagnosed glioma. The antigens these receptors bind are not known. TCRdb's table, derived via immunoSEQ multiplex PCR, lists solely in-frame clones and lacks some. The table records over 9,000 clones, 80% to 90% of them present only once. Sequencing was performed on PBMCs, taken from a glioma patient whose treatment included an IDH1 peptide vaccine. All receptors derive from a middle-aged woman with glioma. Some clones in this sample may be carry-over from other donors' samples. The CDR3 runs from the conserved cysteine through the conserved F or W. Each record gives: V gene, clone size, CDR3 length, D gene, J gene, CDR3 DNA, CDR3 protein. The D gene is left open where the match is weak. Clone size is given for some rows only: seen once, a few or many times, or a class if the clone is expanded.

V: TRBV14
size: NA
length: 16
D: NA
J: TRBJ1-2
DNA: TGTGCCAGCAGCCAAGATTCGGGGCCAGCCAACCGGGACTACACCTTC
CDR3: CASSQDSGPANRDYTF

V: TRBV27
size: NA
length: 16
D: NA
J: TRBJ2-3
DNA: TGTGCCAGCAGTCCTTGGGACATCGCTAGCACAGATACGCAGTATTTT
CDR3: CASSPWDIASTDTQYF

V: TRBV27
size: NA
length: 14
D: TRBD1
J: TRBJ2-1
DNA: TGTGCCAGCAGCCAACCGGGACAGGGCTATGAGCAGTTCTTC
CDR3: CASSQPGQGYEQFF

V: TRBV30
size: few
length: 17
D: TRBD1
J: TRBJ1-5
DNA: TGTGCCTGGAGTGTACCAGGACAGGGAATTCGCAATCAGCCCCAGCATTTT
CDR3: CAWSVPGQGIRNQPQHF

V: TRBV7-2
size: NA
length: 14
D: NA
J: TRBJ2-5
DNA: TGTGCCAGCAGCTTAGCGGGAATCGGAGAGACCCAGTACTTC
CDR3: CASSLAGIGETQYF

V: TRBV4-1
size: NA
length: 14
D: NA
J: TRBJ2-3
DNA: TGCGCCAGCAGCGTTACCCAGGGAACAGATACGCAGTATTTT
CDR3: CASSVTQGTDTQYF

V: TRBV7-9
size: NA
length: 11
D: NA
J: TRBJ2-7
DNA: TGTGCCAGCAGCTTAGAATACGAGCAGTACTTC
CDR3: CASSLEYEQYF

V: TRBV5-1
size: NA
length: 16
D: TRBD1
J: TRBJ1-1
DNA: TGCGCCAGCAAAGACAGGGTGGCGTTGGCGAACACTGAAGCTTTCTTT
CDR3: CASKDRVALANTEAFF

V: TRBV2
size: NA
length: 16
D: NA
J: TRBJ2-3
DNA: TGTGCCAGCACCTTGCTAGGGCTAGCTAGTACAGATACGCAGTATTTT
CDR3: CASTLLGLASTDTQYF

V: TRBV11-2
size: NA
length: 17
D: NA
J: TRBJ1-3
DNA: TGTGCCAGCAGCTTAGCCCCGGGACGGAGCTCTGGAAACACCATATATTTT
CDR3: CASSLAPGRSSGNTIYF

V: TRBV7-9
size: NA
length: 14
D: NA
J: TRBJ1-4
DNA: TGTGCCAGCAGCACGGGCCATGGTAATGAAAAACTGTTTTTT
CDR3: CASSTGHGNEKLFF

V: TRBV5-1
size: NA
length: 14
D: NA
J: TRBJ2-3
DNA: TGCGCCAGCAGCCATCGGTCCAACACAGATACGCAGTATTTT
CDR3: CASSHRSNTDTQYF

V: TRBV10-3
size: once
length: 18
D: TRBD2
J: TRBJ2-1
DNA: TGTGCCATCAGTGAGCAAGGGACTAGCGGGATTCTCTACAATGAGCAGTTCTTC
CDR3: CAISEQGTSGILYNEQFF

V: TRBV19
size: few
length: 13
D: NA
J: TRBJ2-2
DNA: TGTGCCAGTACCCCCATGGGCACCGGGGAGCTGTTTTTT
CDR3: CASTPMGTGELFF

V: TRBV28
size: NA
length: 14
D: TRBD1
J: TRBJ1-4
DNA: TGTGCCAGCAGCCGAGGACAGGGCCGTGAAAAACTGTTTTTT
CDR3: CASSRGQGREKLFF

V: TRBV5-4
size: once
length: 15
D: TRBD1
J: TRBJ2-4
DNA: TGTGCCAGCAGCCTCGGGACAGGGGCGGGAAACATTCAGTACTTC
CDR3: CASSLGTGAGNIQYF

V: TRBV10-1
size: NA
length: 13
D: TRBD1
J: TRBJ1-2
DNA: TGCGCCAGCAGTGAAAACAGGGGGACGGGCTACACCTTC
CDR3: CASSENRGTGYTF

V: TRBV5-1
size: once
length: 17
D: TRBD2
J: TRBJ2-1
DNA: TGCGCCAGCAGCTTGGTGGCTAGCGGGAGAGGGTACAATGAGCAGTTCTTC
CDR3: CASSLVASGRGYNEQFF

V: TRBV25-1
size: NA
length: 16
D: TRBD1
J: TRBJ2-2
DNA: TGTGCCAGCAGTCCCTGGACAGGAACGAACACCGGGGAGCTGTTTTTT
CDR3: CASSPWTGTNTGELFF

V: TRBV9
size: NA
length: 19
D: NA
J: TRBJ2-4
DNA: TGTGCCAGCAGCCCCCGTGGAGGGGGGTGGTCAACCGCGGGAGAGGTACAGTACTTC
CDR3: CASSPRGGGWSTAGEVQYF

V: TRBV2
size: NA
length: 15
D: TRBD1
J: TRBJ1-2
DNA: TGTGCCAGCACTAGGACAGGGGGCGCAAACTATGGCTACACCTTC
CDR3: CASTRTGGANYGYTF

V: TRBV19
size: NA
length: 13
D: NA
J: TRBJ1-5
DNA: TGTGCCAGTAGTACACCTTTTAATCAGCCCCAGCATTTT
CDR3: CASSTPFNQPQHF

V: TRBV6-5
size: NA
length: 15
D: NA
J: TRBJ2-6
DNA: TGTGCCAGCAGTAAATGGGGTTCTGGGGCCAACGTCCTGACTTTC
CDR3: CASSKWGSGANVLTF

V: TRBV5-5
size: NA
length: 18
D: NA
J: TRBJ1-1
DNA: TGTGCCAGCAGCTGGGGTCTTAGGGGCGCGGGACGGCACACTGAAGCTTTCTTT
CDR3: CASSWGLRGAGRHTEAFF

V: TRBV10-3
size: NA
length: 15
D: NA
J: TRBJ1-1
DNA: TGTGCCATCAGTGCAGGGGCGCATTTGAACACTGAAGCTTTCTTT
CDR3: CAISAGAHLNTEAFF

V: TRBV19
size: once
length: 15
D: NA
J: TRBJ1-3
DNA: TGTGCCAGTAGTATCGACACTTTCTCTGGAAACACCATATATTTT
CDR3: CASSIDTFSGNTIYF

V: TRBV19
size: NA
length: 15
D: TRBD1
J: TRBJ1-3
DNA: TGTGCCAGTAGTGCCCGGGACAGGGGTGGAAACACCATATATTTT
CDR3: CASSARDRGGNTIYF

V: TRBV6-5
size: NA
length: 13
D: NA
J: TRBJ1-4
DNA: TGTGCCAGCAGCCGGGAGATAGGGCAAAAACTGTTTTTT
CDR3: CASSREIGQKLFF

V: TRBV19
size: NA
length: 13
D: NA
J: TRBJ2-1
DNA: TGTGCCAGTAGTATTGGGGGTGTGGGTGAGCAGTTCTTC
CDR3: CASSIGGVGEQFF

V: TRBV25-1
size: NA
length: 13
D: NA
J: TRBJ2-2
DNA: TGTGCCAGCAGAGGACAGCACAACGGGGAGCTGTTTTTT
CDR3: CASRGQHNGELFF

V: TRBV7-9
size: NA
length: 15
D: NA
J: TRBJ2-7
DNA: TGTGCCAGCAGCTTAGCGGTAGGGAGGACCTACGAGCAGTACTTC
CDR3: CASSLAVGRTYEQYF

V: TRBV7-8
size: NA
length: 11
D: TRBD2
J: TRBJ2-7
DNA: TGTGCCAGCAGTTTTAGCGGGGAGCAGTACTTC
CDR3: CASSFSGEQYF

V: TRBV19
size: NA
length: 11
D: NA
J: TRBJ2-7
DNA: TGTGCCACCGGGGGCCCGGGTGAGCAGTACTTC
CDR3: CATGGPGEQYF

V: TRBV19
size: NA
length: 13
D: NA
J: TRBJ2-1
DNA: TGTGCCAGTAGTATAGCCCCTTTTCATGAGCAGTTCTTC
CDR3: CASSIAPFHEQFF

V: TRBV7-3
size: NA
length: 15
D: TRBD2
J: TRBJ2-5
DNA: TGTGCCAGCAGCTTATCCCCGGGGGGGGCAGAGACCCAGTACTTC
CDR3: CASSLSPGGAETQYF

V: TRBV15
size: NA
length: 14
D: NA
J: TRBJ2-3
DNA: TGTGCCACCAGCAGGGGGACACGGACAGATACGCAGTATTTT
CDR3: CATSRGTRTDTQYF

V: TRBV7-2
size: NA
length: 14
D: NA
J: TRBJ2-5
DNA: TGTGCCAGCAGCTTGGCCGGGGGACAGGAGACCCAGTACTTC
CDR3: CASSLAGGQETQYF

V: TRBV2
size: NA
length: 14
D: NA
J: TRBJ2-1
DNA: TGTGCCAGCAGGTTTACAGGGGGGGGAAATGAGCAGTTCTTC
CDR3: CASRFTGGGNEQFF

V: TRBV6-1
size: once
length: 17
D: TRBD1
J: TRBJ2-7
DNA: TGTGCCAGCAGTGAAGCTCGCATGAGGGACAGCGCCTACGAGCAGTACTTC
CDR3: CASSEARMRDSAYEQYF

V: TRBV27
size: NA
length: 16
D: TRBD1
J: TRBJ2-7
DNA: TGTGCCAGCAGTTTACGGGAAGGGACAGAGTTCTACGAGCAGTACTTC
CDR3: CASSLREGTEFYEQYF

V: TRBV7-9
size: NA
length: 16
D: NA
J: TRBJ2-3
DNA: TGTGCCAGCAGCTTAGCGGGGGGGCATAGCACAGATACGCAGTATTTT
CDR3: CASSLAGGHSTDTQYF

V: TRBV2
size: NA
length: 14
D: NA
J: TRBJ1-5
DNA: TGTGCCAGCAGTGGCAGGGTGGGAAATCAGCCCCAGCATTTT
CDR3: CASSGRVGNQPQHF

V: TRBV5-1
size: NA
length: 14
D: TRBD1
J: TRBJ1-1
DNA: TGCGCCAGCGGAGACCAGGGGGGCGGCACTGAAGCTTTCTTT
CDR3: CASGDQGGGTEAFF

V: TRBV4-1
size: NA
length: 15
D: NA
J: TRBJ2-1
DNA: TGCGCCAGCAGCCTTTTAGTAAGGGCCTACAATGAGCAGTTCTTC
CDR3: CASSLLVRAYNEQFF

V: TRBV19
size: few
length: 14
D: NA
J: TRBJ1-5
DNA: TGTGCCAGTAGCCAGGGATATAGCAATCAGCCCCAGCATTTT
CDR3: CASSQGYSNQPQHF

V: TRBV29-1
size: NA
length: 11
D: NA
J: TRBJ1-2
DNA: TGCAGCGTTAGGGTTTATGGCGGCTACACCTTC
CDR3: CSVRVYGGYTF

V: TRBV19
size: NA
length: 15
D: TRBD1
J: TRBJ2-1
DNA: TGTGCCAGTAGTAGCACCGGGACAGGGTCGGGAGAGCAGTTCTTC
CDR3: CASSSTGTGSGEQFF

V: TRBV6-1
size: few
length: 12
D: TRBD1
J: TRBJ1-1
DNA: TGTGCCAGCAGCAACCGGGACAGAGAAGCTTTCTTT
CDR3: CASSNRDREAFF

V: TRBV30
size: NA
length: 12
D: NA
J: TRBJ1-1
DNA: TGTGCCTGGAGAAGGATGGAGACTGAAGCTTTCTTT
CDR3: CAWRRMETEAFF

V: TRBV18
size: NA
length: 18
D: TRBD1
J: TRBJ1-5
DNA: TGTGCCAGCTCACCCATCAGACAGGGAGCGGGTAGCAATCAGCCCCAGCATTTT
CDR3: CASSPIRQGAGSNQPQHF

V: TRBV7-2
size: NA
length: 16
D: NA
J: TRBJ1-5
DNA: TGTGCCAGCAGCCCGCCTGGGGGGAATAGCAATCAGCCCCAGCATTTT
CDR3: CASSPPGGNSNQPQHF

V: TRBV4-1
size: NA
length: 19
D: NA
J: TRBJ1-2
DNA: TGCGCCAGCAGCCAAGATCCGCTTCGGACGCGGTATGAGAGGAGTGGCTACACCTTC
CDR3: CASSQDPLRTRYERSGYTF

V: TRBV5-1
size: NA
length: 15
D: TRBD1
J: TRBJ2-2
DNA: TGCGCCAGCAGCTCTCCGGGACAGGGGACCGGGGAGCTGTTTTTT
CDR3: CASSSPGQGTGELFF

V: TRBV18
size: NA
length: 15
D: NA
J: TRBJ2-7
DNA: TGTGCCAGCTCGGGGGGGCTAGCGGCTACCTACGAGCAGTACTTC
CDR3: CASSGGLAATYEQYF

V: TRBV5-8
size: NA
length: 14
D: TRBD1
J: TRBJ1-6
DNA: TGTGCCAGCAAAATCGGACAGGGCCTCTCACCCCTCCACTTT
CDR3: CASKIGQGLSPLHF

V: TRBV11-2
size: NA
length: 12
D: TRBD2
J: TRBJ2-1
DNA: TGTGCCAGCAGCTCGACCGGGACTAGCATTTTCTTC
CDR3: CASSSTGTSIFF

V: TRBV5-4
size: NA
length: 16
D: TRBD2
J: TRBJ2-3
DNA: TGTGCCAGCAGCTTGAAAAGCGGGGGGTCTACAGATACGCAGTATTTT
CDR3: CASSLKSGGSTDTQYF

V: TRBV5-1
size: NA
length: 14
D: NA
J: TRBJ2-1
DNA: TGCGCCAGCAGCCCGGCCCAGCGATACAATGAGCAGTTCTTC
CDR3: CASSPAQRYNEQFF

V: TRBV7-9
size: NA
length: 14
D: NA
J: TRBJ1-2
DNA: TGTGCCAGCAGCGGCAATCGGGTCCCAGGTGGCTACACCTTC
CDR3: CASSGNRVPGGYTF

V: TRBV9
size: NA
length: 13
D: NA
J: TRBJ1-2
DNA: TGTGCCAGCAGCGCTGAGGGGAGATATGGCTACACCTTC
CDR3: CASSAEGRYGYTF